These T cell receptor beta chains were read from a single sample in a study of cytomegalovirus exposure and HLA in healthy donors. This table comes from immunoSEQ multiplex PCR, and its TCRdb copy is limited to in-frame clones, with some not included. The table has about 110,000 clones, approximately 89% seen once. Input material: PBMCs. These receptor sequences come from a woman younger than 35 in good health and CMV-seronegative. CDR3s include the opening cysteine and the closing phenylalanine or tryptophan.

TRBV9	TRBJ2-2	CASSPRTSIIGELFF
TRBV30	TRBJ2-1	CAWERGRAGEQFF
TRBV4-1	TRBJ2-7	CASSHGTGTSYEQYF
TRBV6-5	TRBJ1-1	CASSLNRDRNTEAFF
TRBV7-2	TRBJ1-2	CAGRAPYGYTF
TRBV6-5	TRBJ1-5	CASSPQGEPQHF
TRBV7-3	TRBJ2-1	CASSSDRGTYNEQFF
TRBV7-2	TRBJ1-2	CASSLYGQGYGYTF
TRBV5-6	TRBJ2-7	CASSLGGYTYEQYF
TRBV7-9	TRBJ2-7	CASSFQPGLAGDEQYF
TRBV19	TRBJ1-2	CASSISGTGGYGYTF
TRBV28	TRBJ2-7	CASTRTSGVAYEQYF
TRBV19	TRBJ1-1	CASSFRRRGTEAFF